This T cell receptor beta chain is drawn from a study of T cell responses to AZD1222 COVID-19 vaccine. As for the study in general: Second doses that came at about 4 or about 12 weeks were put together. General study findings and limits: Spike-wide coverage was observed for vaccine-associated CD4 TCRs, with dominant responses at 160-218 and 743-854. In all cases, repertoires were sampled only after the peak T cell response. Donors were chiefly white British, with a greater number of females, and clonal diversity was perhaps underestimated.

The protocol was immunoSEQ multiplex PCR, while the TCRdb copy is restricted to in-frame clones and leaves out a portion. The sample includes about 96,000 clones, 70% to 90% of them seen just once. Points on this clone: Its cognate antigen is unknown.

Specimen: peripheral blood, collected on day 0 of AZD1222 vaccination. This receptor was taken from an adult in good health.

The CDR3 DNA reads as TGTGCCATCAAATCGGACAGGGTAAACACTGAAGCTTTCTTT. It codes for CAIKSDRVNTEAFF. The V gene is TRBV10-3, the J gene TRBJ1-1; 8 bases are a match to TRBD1. The CDR3 sequence is 14 residues long. J was trimmed by 2 bases and V by 7 bases; bases with no gene match: 6. The germline V gene has CDR1 ENHRY and CDR2 SYGVKD.